A selection of T cell receptor beta chains follows, all from one sample in a study of long-term antiretroviral therapy in people with HIV. Method: immunoSEQ multiplex PCR; TCRdb's copy keeps in-frame clones and lacks some. The sample records almost 30,000 clones, 85% to 90% being singletons. The sample in question was unsorted PBMCs, obtained 3.2 years before starting antiretroviral therapy. The receptor set was obtained from a man over 45 with HIV. Both conserved end residues are trimmed from each CDR3.

V	length	J	CDR3
TRBV28	12	TRBJ1-5	ASTKRRGDQPQH
TRBV5-5	14	TRBJ1-3	ASSPAVAAIGNTIY
TRBV27	15	TRBJ2-7	ASSSFGASGNSYEQY
TRBV9	13	TRBJ2-3	ASSVAGGSTDTQY
TRBV18	12	TRBJ2-4	ASSLGGRQNIQY
TRBV5-1	11	TRBJ2-1	ASSLEGLKLQF
TRBV5-1	14	TRBJ2-5	ASSLGLAALGETQY
TRBV27	12	TRBJ1-2	ASSLMADWHGYT
TRBV29-1	13	TRBJ1-1	SVDSGWGMNTEAF
TRBV5-4	13	TRBJ2-3	ASSLESFSTDTQY
TRBV27	16	TRBJ2-7	ASSLKQSTSGYSYEQY
TRBV5-1	13	TRBJ2-2	ASSSRQGGTGELF
TRBV10-2	12	TRBJ1-5	ASTNAYSNQPQH
TRBV5-1	16	TRBJ2-7	ASSRGLAGSTIVDEQY
TRBV15	17	TRBJ2-4	ATSRGEWKGPAVKNIQY
TRBV12-5	11	TRBJ1-2	ASGFLGRDGYT
TRBV28	13	TRBJ1-2	ASSFGGPPQYGYT
TRBV11-2	14	TRBJ2-7	ASSLMSPGVPYEQY
TRBV5-5	13	TRBJ2-3	ASKSSGAGTDTQY
TRBV2	14	TRBJ2-7	ASSHPAGQGTYEQY
TRBV7-2	13	TRBJ1-3	ASSPSLRGGNTIY
TRBV19	15	TRBJ1-1	ASRTSSTAGFVAEAF
TRBV9	12	TRBJ2-7	ASSTRQGENEQY
TRBV5-4	13	TRBJ2-1	ASSLHLTPDNEQF
TRBV7-9	12	TRBJ1-2	ASSPKDRSYGYT
TRBV7-3	11	TRBJ2-7	ASSPPGSYEQY
TRBV5-1	13	TRBJ2-5	ASSLGLAGPETQY
TRBV5-1	12	TRBJ2-5	ASSLGQRGETQY
TRBV19	13	TRBJ2-2	ASSMGGEGTGELF
TRBV5-1	13	TRBJ1-4	ASSLEGPGKEKLF
TRBV7-9	13	TRBJ2-7	ASSSRDRAIDEQY
TRBV7-3	16	TRBJ2-2	ASSLTSGRASLGGELF
TRBV9	13	TRBJ2-7	ASSHRTGHSYEQY